The clone carrying this TCR beta chain was detected once. The target antigen is unknown. The sample belongs to a study of vaccination and CD4 T cells after COVID-19. The overall study: Convalescent patients, SARS-CoV-2 positive by nasal swab PCR, comprised eight to ten mild cases and one severe case. Study results and limitations: Although the median of SARS-CoV-2-reactive clonotypes rose from about 20 to 38, the change was not significant.

Sequencing of DNA taken from cultured CD4+ T cells relied on the Oncomine TCR Beta short-read assay. The template was genomic DNA from cultured CD4+ T cells. TCRdb processed the PCR reads anew with MiXCR; each CDR3 protein has one entry. The data hold around 21,000 distinct CDR3 sequences, with roughly half observed a single time. The treatment here: approximately nine-day PBMC culture with coronavirus spike peptide pools or control peptides (ViraFEST assay). Before TCRs were sequenced, ViraFEST expanded antigen-specific T cells with peptide pools. Germline-derived CDR1 and CDR2 are MDHEN and SYDVKM. This CDR3 contains 13 residues. The trim removed 7 bases at V and 4 bases at J, leaving 3 bases unmatched.

This material consisted of CD4+ T cells from blood, cultured in vitro, taken after SARS-CoV-2 vaccination. This sequence joins TRBV28 and TRBJ2-1, with 8 bases matching TRBD2. The receptor's source is a human donor who had recovered from COVID-19. Written as DNA, the CDR3 is TGTGCCAGCAAAACGGGAGGGTACAATGAGCAGTTCTTC. It translates to CASKTGGYNEQFF.